This T cell receptor beta chain originates from a study of blood T cell repertoires in COVID-19. About the research overall: There were acute and convalescent COVID-19 samples, and they came from the United States, Italy and Spain. PBMCs, B-cell-depleted T cells, or T cells provided the cDNA or gDNA that made up the material.

In germline, CDR1 is PRHDT, CDR2 FYEKMQ (reference sequence). Losses at the gene ends were 11 bases for V and 0 bases for J; bases not matched to a gene: 10. The CDR3 length is 15 residues. Original methodology: Reference gene primer amplification gave nucleated cell count estimates. TCRdb's table, derived via immunoSEQ multiplex PCR, lists solely in-frame clones and lacks some. V and J calls and clone size are given by that table; D and trimming were obtained from the DNA. This table holds roughly 140,000 clones, about 79% found once. Sequencing was performed on peripheral blood. This sequence originates from a woman in her fifties or sixties with acute or convalescent COVID-19. V usage is TRBV13 and J usage is TRBJ1-3; 7 nucleotides line up with TRBD1. CDR3 amino acids: CASGQAYLSGNTIYF. The CDR3 nucleotides are TGTGCCTCCGGACAGGCATACCTCTCTGGAAACACCATATATTTT.